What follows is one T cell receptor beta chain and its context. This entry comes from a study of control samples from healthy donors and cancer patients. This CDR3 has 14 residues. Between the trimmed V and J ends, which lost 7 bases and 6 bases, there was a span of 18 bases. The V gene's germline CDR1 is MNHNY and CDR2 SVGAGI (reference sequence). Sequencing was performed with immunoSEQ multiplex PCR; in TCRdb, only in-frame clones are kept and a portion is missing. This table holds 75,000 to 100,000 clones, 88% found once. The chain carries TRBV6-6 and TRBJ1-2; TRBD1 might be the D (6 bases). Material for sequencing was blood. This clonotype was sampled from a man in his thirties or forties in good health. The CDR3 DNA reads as TGTGCCAGCATAGGAACAGGGTGGGGGCATGGCTACACCTTC. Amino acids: CASIGTGWGHGYTF.